These 8 T cell receptor beta chains share one sample of origin, sequenced in a study of shared clonotypes between healthy human individuals. The data were produced by immunoSEQ multiplex PCR, yet TCRdb's version contains in-frame clones alone and is incomplete. Of more than 2,000,000 clones listed, around 90% were seen once; the top ten hold over 0.12%. Input material: naive CD4+ T cells sorted from blood. Subset defined: CD45RA+ positively selected. The receptor set was obtained from a man in his late teens or twenties in good health.

This clone appeared once. The chain has TRBV19 and TRBJ1-2; TRBD1 aligns across 7 bases. This CDR3 comprises 15 residues. V lost 0 bases, J lost 5 bases, and 6 bases stayed unmatched. The V gene's germline CDR1 is LNHDA and CDR2 SQIVND (reference sequence). This CDR3 reads CASSIDEGAWYGYTF. CDR3 DNA sequence: TGTGCCAGTAGTATAGATGAGGGGGCTTGGTATGGCTACACCTTC.

This clone has only one observation. Additional DNA sequences in this sample encode the identical CDR3. The chain recombines TRBV5-1 with TRBJ2-7, with 7 bases that match TRBD1. Unmatched junction bases numbered 4, after V lost 4 bases and J lost 3 bases. Germline CDR1 reads SGHRS; CDR2 reads YFSETQ. This CDR3 has 13 amino acids. This chain's CDR3 is CASSLGTVYEQYF. The CDR3, as DNA: TGCGCCAGCAGCCTCGGGACAGTCTACGAGCAGTACTTC.

The gene calls are TRBV11-2 and TRBJ2-7; D uncertain. The CDR3 has 14 residues. CDR1 is SGHAT and CDR2 is FQNNGV in the germline V gene. V was trimmed by 3 bases and J by 0 bases, leaving 9 bases between them. CDR3: CASSLSVPSYEQYF. The CDR3, as DNA: TGTGCCAGCAGCTTGTCGGTCCCCTCCTACGAGCAGTACTTC.

The chain is built from TRBV9 and TRBJ2-2, with D perhaps TRBD1 (5 bases). The V and J ends lost 4 bases and 6 bases respectively, with 10 bases between them. The germline gives CDR1 SGDLS, CDR2 YYNGEE. The CDR3 length is 13 residues. The CDR3 is CASSLRAAGELFF. Here the CDR3 DNA reads TGTGCCAGCAGCCTCAGGGCGGCCGGGGAGCTGTTTTTT.

This clone has a single count. Distinct nucleotide sequences in the sample also encode this CDR3. This chain joins TRBV29-1 and TRBJ1-1, with 7 positions matching TRBD1. This CDR3 is 13 amino acids long. V lost 6 bases, J lost 0 bases, and 4 bases stayed unmatched. Germline assignment: CDR1 SQVTM and CDR2 ANQGSEA. CDR3 bases: TGCAGCGTGGGACAGAGCATGAACACTGAAGCTTTCTTT. This translates into CSVGQSMNTEAFF.

This chain uses TRBV6-5 with TRBJ2-2; D remains unclear. The CDR3 length is 9 residues. Trimming cost V 7 bases and J 12 bases, with 6 bases left between them. Germline V gene sequence: CDR1 MNHEY, CDR2 SVGAGI. This CDR3 is CASKVKLFF. The CDR3 nucleotides are TGTGCCAGCAAAGTCAAGCTGTTTTTT.

The genes are TRBV6-1 and TRBJ2-3, with D perhaps TRBD2 (5 bases). The length of the CDR3 is 13 residues. With 11 bases removed from V and 2 bases from J, the gap between germline ends came to 14 bases. Germline V CDR1 and CDR2: MNHNS, SASEGT. The CDR3, as DNA: TGTGCCCTCCGGGGTGGGAACACAGATACGCAGTATTTT. It codes for CALRGGNTDTQYF.

The gene calls are TRBV19 and TRBJ1-2; 12 nucleotides line up with TRBD1. With 4 bases clipped from V and 5 bases from J, the junction kept 5 bases outside the gene matches. The CDR3 is 15 amino acids. CDR1 is LNHDA and CDR2 is SQIVND in the germline V gene (reference sequence). CDR3 protein: CASSSTGQGAYGYTF. The CDR3 nucleotides read TGTGCCAGTAGTAGCACGGGACAGGGGGCTTATGGCTACACCTTC.